The clone carrying this T cell receptor beta chain was seen a single time. TCRdb's table, derived via immunoSEQ multiplex PCR, lists solely in-frame clones and lacks some. The data contain 95,000 to 100,000 clones, more than 90% of them seen just once; the ten biggest clones take up roughly 0.22%. This record belongs to a study of technical replicates of blood from a few donors. J gave up 5 bases and V 5 bases, and 7 bases lay outside the gene matches. This CDR3 contains 15 residues. Per the germline V gene, CDR1 is SGHTS and CDR2 is YDEGEE. Sequencing was carried out using T cells isolated from PBMCs. The chain uses TRBV5-8 and TRBJ2-5, with 12 bases matching TRBD1. The clonotype was recovered from a human donor in good health. The CDR3 region is CASRAGTGGWETQYF. CDR3 nucleotides: TGTGCCAGCAGAGCCGGGACAGGGGGCTGGGAGACCCAGTACTTC.